The 20 T cell receptor beta chains reported below all come from one sample, sequenced in a study of TIL therapy for anti-PD-1-resistant metastatic lung cancer. This was the immunoSEQ v3 assay. Repertoires were generated with immunoSEQ multiplex PCR, while TCRdb's copy carries only in-frame clones and drops some. The data hold a few thousand clones, with around 70% observed a single time. Time point reported: pre-treatment sample, taken before nivolumab and TIL therapy. The tumor samples were excised metastases, mostly pleural nodules or supraclavicular lymph nodes. The sample here was tumor tissue, taken at baseline. The receptors stem from a person between 30 and 80 years old with non-small cell lung cancer. Some clones in this sample may be carry-over from other donors' samples.

This clone was detected once. V gene TRBV7-2 combines with J gene TRBJ2-1; D uncertain. The CDR3 runs 14 residues. Germline loops: CDR1 SGHTA, CDR2 FQGNSA. Trimming stripped 2 bases from V and 8 bases from J, with 13 bases between. CDR3 protein: CASSLLPGSDEQFF. Written as DNA, the CDR3 is TGTGCCAGCAGCTTATTGCCCGGGTCCGATGAGCAGTTCTTC.

This clone was detected a few times. The chain uses TRBV19 and TRBJ2-2, with a tentative D call TRBD1 (5 bases). This CDR3 is built from 15 residues. Trimming removed 8 bases from V and 5 bases from J, with 18 bases in between. The germline V gene encodes CDR1 LNHDA and CDR2 SQIVND (reference sequence). The CDR3: CASSAAGYGTGELFF. The CDR3, as DNA: TGTGCCAGTTCCGCTGCAGGGTATGGTACCGGGGAGCTGTTTTTT.

The gene calls are TRBV19 and TRBJ2-2; a possible D gene is TRBD1 (5 bases). CDR3 length: 15 residues. The germline V and J ends were trimmed by 7 bases and 1 base, with 13 bases remaining between them. The germline gives CDR1 LNHDA, CDR2 SQIVND (reference sequence). CDR3 DNA: TGTGCCAGTACACGACAGCGAATGAACACCGGGGAGCTGTTTTTT. This gives the protein CASTRQRMNTGELFF.

The table lists this clone with a few counts. V is TRBV11-2 and J is TRBJ2-2; D not certain. Looked up from germline, CDR1 is SGHAT and CDR2 is FQNNGV. The V end was cut by 7 bases, the J end by 5 bases, with 5 bases between. This CDR3 region has 11 residues. CDR3 sequence reads: CASTVTGELFF. As DNA, the CDR3 is TGTGCCAGCACCGTTACCGGGGAGCTGTTTTTT.

This clone appeared a single time. The chain recombines TRBV5-4 with TRBJ2-3, with 10 bases aligning to TRBD1. The CDR3 runs 15 residues. Trimming cost V 4 bases and J 4 bases; bases outside gene matches: 6. CDR1 is SGHNT and CDR2 is YYREEE in the germline V gene (reference sequence). The CDR3 protein is CASSARDRGADTQYF. DNA of the CDR3: TGTGCCAGCAGCGCCCGGGACAGGGGAGCAGATACGCAGTATTTT.

The chain combines TRBV27 with TRBJ1-1; the D gene is possibly TRBD1 (5 bases). Germline V gives CDR1 MNHEY, CDR2 SMNVEV (reference sequence). Deletions cut 0 bases from V and 0 bases from J, with 8 bases between. CDR3 length: 15 residues. CDR3 bases: TGTGCCAGCAGTTTATCGGCAGGGATGAACACTGAAGCTTTCTTT. Amino acids: CASSLSAGMNTEAFF.

This chain uses TRBV7-3 with TRBJ2-3, with 9 positions matching TRBD2. This CDR3 is 16 amino acids long. Losses at the gene ends were 1 base for V and 1 base for J; bases not matched to a gene: 3. In germline, CDR1 is SGHTA, CDR2 FQGTGA. The CDR3 DNA reads TGTGCCAGCAGCTTAATGGCTAGCGGGGGCACAGATACGCAGTATTTT. This translates into CASSLMASGGTDTQYF.

This chain links TRBV5-1 with TRBJ2-1; 8 bases match TRBD2. The length of the CDR3 is 16 residues. Per germline, CDR1 SGHRS and CDR2 YFSETQ. With 0 bases clipped from V and 4 bases from J, the junction kept 6 bases outside the gene matches. The CDR3 nucleotides are TGCGCCAGCAGCTTGGGAGCGGGGGCCTTATACAATGAGCAGTTCTTC. Translating it yields CASSLGAGALYNEQFF.

The chain is built from TRBV29-1 and TRBJ2-7; the D gene is possibly TRBD2 (5 bases). Germline-derived CDR1 and CDR2 are SQVTM and ANQGSEA. This CDR3 is built from 12 residues. V gave up 5 bases and J gave up 2 bases, with 10 bases separating them. The CDR3: CSVLRGTYEQYF. The CDR3 DNA follows: TGCAGCGTTCTCCGAGGGACCTACGAGCAGTACTTC.

This clone was counted a single time. The rearrangement uses TRBV11-2 and TRBJ2-2; the D gene could be TRBD1 or TRBD2 (5 bases each). Trimming took 3 bases from V and 4 from J, leaving 9 bases between them. CDR3 length: 14 amino acids. Germline V gene lookup returns CDR1 SGHAT and CDR2 FQNNGV. The CDR3: CASSFEGPTGELFF. CDR3 coding DNA: TGTGCCAGCAGCTTCGAGGGACCCACCGGGGAGCTGTTTTTT. Using reference TRBV11-2 and TRBJ2-2 for the parts outside the CDR3, the full variable domain is EAGVAQSPRYKIIEKRQSVAFWCNPISGHATLYWYQQILGQGPKLLIQFQNNGVVDDSQLPKDRFSAERLKGVDSTLKIQPAKLEDSAVYLCASSFEGPTGELFFGEGSRLTVL.

V and J are TRBV6-1 and TRBJ1-4; possible D gene TRBD1, 5 bases. From germline, CDR1 is MNHNS and CDR2 SASEGT. CDR3 size: 13 residues. V gave up 0 bases and J gave up 8 bases, with 7 bases separating them. Here the CDR3 reads CASSEAWGEKLFF. CDR3 bases: TGTGCCAGCAGTGAAGCTTGGGGGGAAAAACTGTTTTTT.

V gene TRBV6-5 combines with J gene TRBJ1-2; tentatively, D is TRBD1 (5 bases). Trimming pared 7 bases from V and 8 bases from J, leaving 17 bases between. Per the germline V gene, CDR1 is MNHEY and CDR2 is SVGAGI. The CDR3 extends over 13 amino acids. The CDR3 spells CASTQLTGGGYTF. In nucleotides, the CDR3 is TGTGCCAGCACCCAGCTAACCGGGGGGGGCTACACCTTC.

The V gene is TRBV7-9, the J gene TRBJ2-5, with 7 bases matching TRBD1. Trimming took 5 bases from V and 1 from J; bases not matched to a gene: 7. Germline V gene sequence: CDR1 SEHNR, CDR2 FQNEAQ (reference sequence). This CDR3 spans 15 amino acids. CDR3 sequence (DNA): TGTGCCAGCAGCCGCTCGGGACAGTTCCAAGAGACCCAGTACTTC. It codes for CASSRSGQFQETQYF.

J is TRBJ1-1 and V is TRBV27; maybe TRBD1 (5 bases). The CDR3 spans 19 residues. Germline CDR1 and CDR2: MNHEY and SMNVEV (reference sequence). V lost 2 bases and J 9 bases, leaving 31 bases between the germline ends. CDR3 protein: CASSLGSSGQPKGHKKAFF. DNA of the CDR3: TGTGCCAGCAGTTTAGGCTCCTCGGGTCAGCCCAAGGGGCATAAGAAAGCTTTCTTT.

This chain connects TRBV4-3 to TRBJ1-2; tentatively, D is TRBD1 (5 bases). The V gene lost 0 bases and the J gene lost 4 bases, with 12 bases spanning the gap. Germline assignment: CDR1 LGHNA and CDR2 YSLEER. This CDR3 has 15 residues. The CDR3 sequence is CASSQDLRGVYGYTF. CDR3 DNA sequence: TGCGCCAGCAGCCAAGACCTGCGAGGGGTCTATGGCTACACCTTC.

For the CDR3, the DNA is TGTGCCAGTAGAAATCTCGGTAATTCACCCCTCCACTTT. This translates into CASRNLGNSPLHF. This chain uses TRBV7-9 with TRBJ1-6, with D uncertain. Germline V gene lookup returns CDR1 SEHNR and CDR2 FQNEAQ (reference sequence). V gave up 9 bases and J gave up 6 bases, with 12 bases separating them. This CDR3 is built from 13 residues.

This clone is deemed large. V usage is TRBV4-1 and J usage is TRBJ1-2, with D hard to call. CDR1 is MGHRA and CDR2 is YSYEKL in the germline V gene. The ends were cut back, 1 base at V and 4 bases at J, with 13 bases in the middle. The CDR3 is 15 amino acids. The CDR3 reads CASSQGFSQSYGYTF. CDR3 bases: TGCGCCAGCAGCCAAGGCTTCAGTCAGTCCTATGGCTACACCTTC.

The chain employs TRBV30 and TRBJ1-1; 7 bases are shared with TRBD1. The CDR3 is 14 residues long. Germline trimming cut 4 bases from V and 1 base from J; bases unmatched to any gene: 6. The V gene's germline CDR1 is GTSNPN and CDR2 SVGIG (reference sequence). DNA of the CDR3: TGTGCCTGGAAGGGACAGCCGCCGAACACTGAAGCTTTCTTT. Protein product: CAWKGQPPNTEAFF.

This clone has just a few counts. The rearrangement joins TRBV2 to TRBJ1-2; 7 bases fit TRBD1. Looked up from germline, CDR1 is SNHLY and CDR2 is FYNNEI. V shed 4 bases, J shed 3 bases, and the junction held 8 bases outside the gene matches. The CDR3 length is 15 residues. CDR3 nucleotides: TGTGCCAGCAGTGGTCCAGGGGGTTTTTACTATGGCTACACCTTC. This codes for CASSGPGGFYYGYTF.

J is TRBJ1-1 and V is TRBV19; no reliable D call. Germline V gene lookup returns CDR1 LNHDA and CDR2 SQIVND (reference sequence). V lost 4 bases to trimming and J lost 1 base, with 4 bases between them. The CDR3 runs to 12 residues. The CDR3 is CASSNTNTEAFF. The DNA of the CDR3 is TGTGCCAGTAGTAATACGAACACTGAAGCTTTCTTT.